This T cell receptor beta chain was observed in a study of T cells in Graves' hyperthyroidism and ophthalmopathy. Amplification yielded TCR beta CDR3 regions, with RNA transcripts as the source. In the first-round RT-PCR of the TCR CDR3, the HTBI primer set was used. Each CDR3 protein is one row after TCRdb ran MiXCR on the multiplex PCR reads. The profile covers some 350,000 distinct CDR3 sequences, with 19% appearing a single time and about 3.7% taken by the ten largest. Germline V CDR1 and CDR2: GTSNPN, SVGIG (reference sequence). The CDR3 is 12 residues long. This clonotype was picked up a small number of times. Its antigen is not identified. Being one base from a much bigger clone, this may be a read error. Study-wide findings and caveats: Blood also held most thyroid clonotypes expanded beyond 0.001.

The origin of this receptor is a woman between 18 and 30 years old with Graves' hyperthyroidism. The V call is TRBV30, the J call TRBJ1-1, with D uncertain. Material: blood. CDR3 protein: CATQTANTEACF. The CDR3 DNA reads TGTGCCACCCAGACCGCGAACACTGAAGCTTGCTTT.